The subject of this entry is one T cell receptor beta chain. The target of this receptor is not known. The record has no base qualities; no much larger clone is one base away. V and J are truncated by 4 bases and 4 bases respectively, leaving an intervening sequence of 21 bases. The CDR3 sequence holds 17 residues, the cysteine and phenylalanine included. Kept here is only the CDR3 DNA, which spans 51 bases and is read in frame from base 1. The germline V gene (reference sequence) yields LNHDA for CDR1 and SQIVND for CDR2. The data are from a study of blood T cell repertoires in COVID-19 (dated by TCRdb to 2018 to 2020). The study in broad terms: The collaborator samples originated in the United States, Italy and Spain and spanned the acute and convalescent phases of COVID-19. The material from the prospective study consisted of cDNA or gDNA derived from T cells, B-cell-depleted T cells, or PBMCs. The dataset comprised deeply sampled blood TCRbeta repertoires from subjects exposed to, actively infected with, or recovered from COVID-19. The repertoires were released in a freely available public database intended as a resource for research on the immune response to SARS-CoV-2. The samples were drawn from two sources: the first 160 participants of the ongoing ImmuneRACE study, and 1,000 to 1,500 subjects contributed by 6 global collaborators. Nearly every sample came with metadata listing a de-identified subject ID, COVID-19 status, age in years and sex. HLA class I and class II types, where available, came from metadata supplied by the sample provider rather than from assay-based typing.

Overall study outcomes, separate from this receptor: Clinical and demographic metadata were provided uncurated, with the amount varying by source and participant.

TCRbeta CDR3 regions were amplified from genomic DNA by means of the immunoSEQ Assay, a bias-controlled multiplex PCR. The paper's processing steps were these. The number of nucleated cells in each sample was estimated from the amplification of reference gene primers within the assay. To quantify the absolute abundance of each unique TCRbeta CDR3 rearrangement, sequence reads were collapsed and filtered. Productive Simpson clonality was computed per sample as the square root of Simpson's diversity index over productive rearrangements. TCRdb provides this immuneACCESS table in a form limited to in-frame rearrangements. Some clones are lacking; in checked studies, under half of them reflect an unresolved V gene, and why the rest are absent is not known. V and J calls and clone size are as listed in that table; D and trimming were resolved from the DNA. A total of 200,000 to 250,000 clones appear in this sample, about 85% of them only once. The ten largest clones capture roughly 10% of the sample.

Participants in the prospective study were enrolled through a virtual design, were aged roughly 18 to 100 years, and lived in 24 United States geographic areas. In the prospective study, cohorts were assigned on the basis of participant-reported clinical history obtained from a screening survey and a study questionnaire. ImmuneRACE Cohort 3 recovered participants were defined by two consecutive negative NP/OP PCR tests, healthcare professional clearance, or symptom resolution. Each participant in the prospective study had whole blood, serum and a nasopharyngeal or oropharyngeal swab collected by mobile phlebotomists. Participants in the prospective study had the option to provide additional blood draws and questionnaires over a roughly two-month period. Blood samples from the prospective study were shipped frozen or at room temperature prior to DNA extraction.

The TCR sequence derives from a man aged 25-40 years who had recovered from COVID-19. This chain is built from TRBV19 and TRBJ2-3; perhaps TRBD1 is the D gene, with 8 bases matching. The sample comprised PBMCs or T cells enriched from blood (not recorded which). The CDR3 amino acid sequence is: CASSTRRTGRDPDTQYF. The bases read TGTGCCAGTAGTACAAGAAGGACAGGGAGGGACCCAGATACGCAGTATTTT. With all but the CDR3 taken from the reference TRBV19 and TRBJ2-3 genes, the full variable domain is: DGGITQSPKYLFRKEGQNVTLSCEQNLNHDAMYWYRQDPGQGLRLIYYSQIVNDFQKGDIAEGYSVSREKKESFPLTVTSAQKNPTAFYLCASSTRRTGRDPDTQYFGPGTRLTVL.